The entry below gives a single TCR beta chain sequence along with its context. Its antigen is undetermined. Some clones are missing from TCRdb's copy, which holds only in-frame ones; the method was immunoSEQ multiplex PCR. Among under 70,000 clones listed, about 86% were seen once. This record comes from a study of a mutant IDH1 vaccine in newly diagnosed glioma. Study details: Those enrolled had earlier been treated with radiotherapy, temozolomide, or both, mostly both.

V was clipped by 6 bases and J by 3 bases, with 9 bases between them. The CDR3 totals 13 residues. Germline CDR1 ENHRY, CDR2 SYGVKD. Regarding time point: week 5, during vaccination. In the vaccine, a single dose held 300 ug of the mutant IDH1 20-mer peptide, along with topical imiquimod. This specimen was PBMCs, taken from a glioma patient whose treatment included an IDH1 peptide vaccine. The origin of this receptor is a woman between 50 and 59 years old with glioma. The chain employs TRBV10-3 and TRBJ2-4, with a weak D call TRBD1 (5 bases). For the CDR3, the DNA is TGTGCCATCAGGGGGCAAGACAAAAACATTCAGTACTTC. It codes for CAIRGQDKNIQYF.